This T cell receptor (beta chain) was recovered during a study of immune characterization of retroperitoneal liposarcoma. This clonotype was observed at least ten times. TCRdb passed the PCR reads through MiXCR, listing each CDR3 protein once. The table includes roughly 9,300 distinct CDR3 sequences, about 39% detected once. V lost 7 bases, J lost 4 bases, and 9 bases stayed unmatched. The CDR3 length is 14 residues. This clonotype was sampled from a female donor with retroperitoneal liposarcoma. This chain links TRBV12-3 or TRBV12-4 with TRBJ2-5; 7 bases agree with TRBD2. Source material: tumor tissue. As DNA, the CDR3 is TGTGCCAGCACTAGTAGCGGGCAAGGAGAGACCCAGTACTTC. This sequence encodes CASTSSGQGETQYF.